This T cell receptor (beta chain) originates from a study of T cell responses to AZD1222 COVID-19 vaccine (dated by TCRdb to about 2021). In terms of the full investigation: AZD1222 recipients with second doses at about 4 weeks or about 12 weeks were pooled, because spike-specific TCR depth and breadth did not differ between schedules. TCR sequencing covered over 230 trial participants: 207 given two doses of AZD1222 and 26 given two doses of MenACWY control vaccine. Enrollment into the trials was organized by age into subgroups of 18-55, 56-69 and 70-plus years, and those subgroups contained roughly 150, 30 and 60 TCR-sequenced participants, respectively.

Summary of the overall study and its limitations: Most participants were white British and females outnumbered males, and the authors suggested that clonal diversity may have been underestimated. Conclusions about previously exposed vaccinees are limited, since just 6 or 7 AZD1222 recipients were seropositive for SARS-CoV-2 at baseline. In the small 56-69-year group, the increase in depth fell short of significance, most likely because of low power. Reportedly, close to half of the unique spike-specific TCRs recognized epitopes lying outside the regions that are mutated in the B.1.351 and B.1.1.7 variants. Because no day 14 peak-response samples were available, the repertoires could be characterized only after the peak T cell response. A significant rise in spike-specific TCR breadth and depth was observed after two AZD1222 doses relative to day 0 and relative to MenACWY recipients. CD4 TCRs associated with the vaccine covered the entire spike protein, and the dominant responses were in regions 160-218 and 743-854.

Note on this clone: Its target antigen remains unknown. No much larger clone is present one base from it, and per-base qualities are unavailable.

CDR1 and CDR2 are read off the germline V gene as SGHTA and FQGTGA. Including the terminal cysteine and phenylalanine, the CDR3 comprises 14 residues. Only the CDR3 DNA stays, 42 bases, in frame from base 1. The V and J ends are trimmed by 6 bases and 0 bases, leaving 9 bases between them. Sample time point, as interpreted from the label and publication: baseline before first vaccination. Vaccinee samples came from UK trials COV001 and COV002, including a single-blind randomized controlled phase 2/3 trial of AZD1222 (ChAdOx1 nCoV-19) in healthy adults. For TCRbeta chain sequencing, PBMC samples from trial participants were taken at day 0 and at day 28 after the second dose. The CDR3 regions of human TCRbeta chains were subjected to immunosequencing. From the authors' description of their analysis: TCRs in the repertoires were compared against a reference library of SARS-CoV-2-specific TCRs that had been generated with the MIRA antigen-specificity platform. Breadth was defined as the fraction of unique TCRs that were SARS-CoV-2-associated. Depth was defined as the fraction of total T cells that were SARS-CoV-2-associated. Using the MIRA data, each spike-specific TCR was mapped to the spike region that the TCR reacts to and placed in a CD4 or CD8 class. Log10-transformed breadth and depth values were compared by one-way ANOVA with Sidak's multiple comparisons tests. TCRdb's version of the immuneACCESS table is confined to in-frame rearrangements and falls short of the full clone set. An unresolved V gene accounts for under half of the shortfall where checked; the remainder is of unknown origin. V and J calls and clone size come straight from that table; D and trimming were deduced from the DNA. In all, the sample holds 54,000 or so clones, and 89% of those were seen once. The ten most abundant clones make up roughly 2% of the sample.

The TCR was taken from an adult in good health. The V gene is TRBV7-3 and the J gene is TRBJ2-1; the D gene assignment is ambiguous. The source was peripheral blood, collected on day 0 of AZD1222 vaccination. The sequence in DNA is TGTGCCAGCAGTAGAGATCACTCCTACAATGAGCAGTTCTTC. This codes for CASSRDHSYNEQFF.